This TCR beta chain was sequenced in a study of CD8+CD57+ T cells in acquired aplastic anemia. Study summary: Average CD4+ read depth in healthy donors was around 9.9 million reads.

The count of this clonotype is one. A much larger clone lies one base from this, so it may be a read error. Germline V gene lookup returns CDR1 MNHEY and CDR2 SVGAGI. The CDR3 covers 14 residues. Profiling of TCR beta VDJ combinations and CDR3 sequences used genomic DNA as template. TCRdb used MiXCR to reprocess the reads, holding one entry per CDR3 protein. The sample has some 150,000 distinct CDR3 sequences; around two fifths are singletons. Sequences were obtained from sorted CD4+, CD8+, or CD8+CD57+ T cells (not recorded which) from PBMCs. The TCR comes from a human donor in good health, serving as a control. The rearrangement uses TRBV6-5 and TRBJ2-5; 9 bases map to TRBD2. CDR3 nucleotide sequence: TGTGCCAGCAGTTACGGGCGCGGGAGGGAGACCCAGCACTTC. It translates to CASSYGRGRETQHF.